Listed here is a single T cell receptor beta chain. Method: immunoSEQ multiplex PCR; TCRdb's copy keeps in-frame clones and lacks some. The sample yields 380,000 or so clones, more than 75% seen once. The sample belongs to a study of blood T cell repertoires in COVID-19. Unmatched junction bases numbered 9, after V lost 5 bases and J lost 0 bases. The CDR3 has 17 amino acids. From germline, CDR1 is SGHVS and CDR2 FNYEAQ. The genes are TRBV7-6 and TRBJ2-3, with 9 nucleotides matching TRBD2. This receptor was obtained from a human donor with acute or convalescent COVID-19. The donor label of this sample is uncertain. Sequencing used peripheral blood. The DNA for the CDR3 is TGTGCCAGCAGCCTCCGACTAGCGGTAACTAGCACAGATACGCAGTATTTT. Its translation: CASSLRLAVTSTDTQYF. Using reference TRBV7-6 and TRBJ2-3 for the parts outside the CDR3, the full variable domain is GAGVSQSPRYKVTKRGQDVALRCDPISGHVSLYWYRQALGQGPEFLTYFNYEAQQDKSGLPNDRFSAERPEGSISTLTIQRTEQRDSAMYRCASSLRLAVTSTDTQYFGPGTRLTVL.